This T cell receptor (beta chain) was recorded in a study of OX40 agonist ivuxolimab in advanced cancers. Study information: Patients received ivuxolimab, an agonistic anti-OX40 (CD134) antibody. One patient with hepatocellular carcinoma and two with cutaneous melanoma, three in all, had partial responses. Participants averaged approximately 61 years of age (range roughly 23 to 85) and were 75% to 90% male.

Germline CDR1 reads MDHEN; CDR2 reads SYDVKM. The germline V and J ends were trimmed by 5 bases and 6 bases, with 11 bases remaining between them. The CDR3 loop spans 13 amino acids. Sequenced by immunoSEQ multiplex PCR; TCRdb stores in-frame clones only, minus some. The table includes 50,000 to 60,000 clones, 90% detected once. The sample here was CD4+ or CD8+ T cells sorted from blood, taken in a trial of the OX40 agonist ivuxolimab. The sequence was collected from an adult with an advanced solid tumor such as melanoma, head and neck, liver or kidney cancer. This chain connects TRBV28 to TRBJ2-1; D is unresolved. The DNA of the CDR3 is TGTGCCAGCAGTCCCTCGTGGAGCAATGAGCAGTTCTTC. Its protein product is CASSPSWSNEQFF.